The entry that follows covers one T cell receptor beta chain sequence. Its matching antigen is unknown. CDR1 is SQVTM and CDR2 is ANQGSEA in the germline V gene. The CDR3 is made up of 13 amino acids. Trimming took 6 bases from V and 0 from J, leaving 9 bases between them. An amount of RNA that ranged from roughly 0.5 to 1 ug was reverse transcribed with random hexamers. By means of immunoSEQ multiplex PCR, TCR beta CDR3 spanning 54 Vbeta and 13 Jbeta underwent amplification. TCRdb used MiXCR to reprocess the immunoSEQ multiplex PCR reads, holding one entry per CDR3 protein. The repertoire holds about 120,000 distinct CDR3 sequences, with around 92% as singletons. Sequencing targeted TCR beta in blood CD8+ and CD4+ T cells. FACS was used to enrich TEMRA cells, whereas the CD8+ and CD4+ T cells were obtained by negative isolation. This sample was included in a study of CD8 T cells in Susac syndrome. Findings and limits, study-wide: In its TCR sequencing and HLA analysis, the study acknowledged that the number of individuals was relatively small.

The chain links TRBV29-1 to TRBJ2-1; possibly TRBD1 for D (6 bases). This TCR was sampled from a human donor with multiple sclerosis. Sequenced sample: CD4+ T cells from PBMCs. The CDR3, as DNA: TGCAGCGTCAGGGACAACTCCTACAATGAGCAGTTCTTC. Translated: CSVRDNSYNEQFF.